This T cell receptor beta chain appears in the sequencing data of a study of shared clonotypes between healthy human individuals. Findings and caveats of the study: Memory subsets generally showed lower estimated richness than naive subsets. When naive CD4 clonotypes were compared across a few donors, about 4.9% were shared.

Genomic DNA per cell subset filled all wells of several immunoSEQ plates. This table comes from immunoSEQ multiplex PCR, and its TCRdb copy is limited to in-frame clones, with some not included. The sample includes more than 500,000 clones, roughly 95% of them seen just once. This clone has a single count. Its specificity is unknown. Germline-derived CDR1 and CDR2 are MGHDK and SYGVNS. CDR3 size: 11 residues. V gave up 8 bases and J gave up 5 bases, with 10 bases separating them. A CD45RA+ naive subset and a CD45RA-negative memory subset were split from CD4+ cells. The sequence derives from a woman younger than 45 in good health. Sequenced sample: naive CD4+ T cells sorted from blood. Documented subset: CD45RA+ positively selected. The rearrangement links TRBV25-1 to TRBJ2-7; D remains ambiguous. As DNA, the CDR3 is TGTGCCAGCTCAAATTTGGACGAGCAGTACTTC. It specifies CASSNLDEQYF.